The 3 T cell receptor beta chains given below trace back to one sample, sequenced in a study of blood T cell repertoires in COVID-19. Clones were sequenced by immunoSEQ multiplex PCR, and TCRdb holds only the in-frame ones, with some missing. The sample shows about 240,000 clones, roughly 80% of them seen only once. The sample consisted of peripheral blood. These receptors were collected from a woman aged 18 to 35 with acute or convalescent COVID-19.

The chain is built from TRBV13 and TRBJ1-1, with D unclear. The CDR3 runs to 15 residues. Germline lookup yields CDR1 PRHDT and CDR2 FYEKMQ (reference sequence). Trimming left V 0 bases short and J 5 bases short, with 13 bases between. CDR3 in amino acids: CASSLGFTGGTEAFF. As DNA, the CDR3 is TGTGCCAGCAGCTTAGGGTTTACGGGAGGGACTGAAGCTTTCTTT.

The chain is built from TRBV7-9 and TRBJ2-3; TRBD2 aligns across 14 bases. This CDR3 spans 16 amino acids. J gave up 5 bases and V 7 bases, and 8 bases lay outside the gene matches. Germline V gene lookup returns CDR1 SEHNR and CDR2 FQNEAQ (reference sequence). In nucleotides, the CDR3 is TGTGCCAGCACCCAAGCCGGGACTAGCGGGAGAGATACGCAGTATTTT. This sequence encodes CASTQAGTSGRDTQYF.

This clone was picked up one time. The CDR3 nucleotides are TGTGCCAGCAGACGGACAGGGGGTTTTCCCCAGCATTTT. Encoded protein: CASRRTGGFPQHF. The chain combines TRBV28 with TRBJ1-5; 10 positions agree with TRBD1. The CDR3 is 13 residues long. Germline V gene data show CDR1 as MDHEN and CDR2 as SYDVKM. With V trimmed by 6 bases and J by 10 bases, 6 bases remained unmatched.